The T cell receptor beta chain under discussion was sequenced for a study of T cell responses to AZD1222 COVID-19 vaccine. Points from the study as a whole: As reported, nearly half of all spike-specific TCRs target variant regions that are unmutated.

V shed 5 bases and J shed 6 bases, with 14 bases lying between them. Looked up from germline, CDR1 is LNHDA and CDR2 is SQIVND (reference sequence). This CDR3 contains 14 residues. Of note for this clone: Its antigen is not known.

Repertoires were generated with immunoSEQ multiplex PCR, while TCRdb's copy carries only in-frame clones and drops some. The profile shows around 120,000 clones, roughly 92% of them singletons. Sequencing was performed on peripheral blood, taken 28 days after the second AZD1222 dose. This chain joins TRBV19 and TRBJ1-5, with D unclear. This clonotype was obtained from an adult who received the AZD1222 COVID-19 vaccine. The CDR3 reads CASSSETGSQPQHF. The CDR3 DNA sequence: TGTGCCAGTAGTTCTGAGACCGGGAGTCAGCCCCAGCATTTT. Full variable domain (rest looked up from reference TRBV19 and TRBJ1-5): DGGITQSPKYLFRKEGQNVTLSCEQNLNHDAMYWYRQDPGQGLRLIYYSQIVNDFQKGDIAEGYSVSREKKESFPLTVTSAQKNPTAFYLCASSSETGSQPQHFGDGTRLSIL.